Below are 29 T cell receptor beta chains sequenced from a single sample in a study of shared clonotypes between healthy human individuals. Assay: immunoSEQ multiplex PCR; the TCRdb copy retains only in-frame clones and omits some. The table has 330,000 or so clones, over 70% seen once. Material: memory CD4+ T cells sorted from blood. The sample's subset: CD45RA-negative fraction. These receptors were taken from a man aged 25-45 years in good health.

The chain joins TRBV28 to TRBJ2-6; no clear D gene. Per the germline V gene, CDR1 is MDHEN and CDR2 is SYDVKM. Trimming took 8 bases from V and 4 from J, leaving 6 bases between them. The CDR3 is 12 amino acids. The CDR3 reads CASGEGANVLTF. The CDR3 nucleotides are TGTGCCAGCGGAGAAGGGGCCAACGTCCTGACTTTC.

The chain's CDR3 is CASSLTRDSYNEQFF. The DNA for the CDR3 is TGTGCCAGCAGCTTAACGCGGGACTCCTACAATGAGCAGTTCTTC. The chain uses TRBV7-3 and TRBJ2-1; D is perhaps TRBD2 (6 bases). Trimming left V 0 bases short and J 0 bases short, with 6 bases between. In germline, CDR1 is SGHTA, CDR2 FQGTGA. This CDR3 is built from 15 residues.

The rearrangement joins TRBV2 to TRBJ2-2, with D possibly TRBD2 on 5 matching bases. The V end was cut by 4 bases, the J end by 4 bases, with 10 bases between. This CDR3 is 14 amino acids long. Germline CDR1 and CDR2: SNHLY and FYNNEI. As DNA, the CDR3 is TGTGCCAGCAGTGTAGGAGGTCCCACCGGGGAGCTGTTTTTT. This sequence encodes CASSVGGPTGELFF.

The chain links TRBV6-1 to TRBJ2-5; TRBD1 aligns across 8 bases. The CDR3 contains 16 residues. Germline-derived CDR1 and CDR2 are MNHNS and SASEGT. J lost 5 bases, V lost 4 bases, and 12 bases had no gene match. As DNA, the CDR3 is TGTGCCAGCAGTGTAGGTTCGGGACAGGCCAGCGAGACCCAGTACTTC. Translating gives CASSVGSGQASETQYF.

V gene TRBV20-1 combines with J gene TRBJ2-7, with a tentative D call TRBD2 (5 bases). V lost 6 bases and J lost 3, with 6 bases in between. Germline CDR1 and CDR2: DFQATT and SNEGSKA (reference sequence). The CDR3 length is 10 residues. Written as DNA, the CDR3 is TGCAGTGCCGAGGGCTACGAGCAGTACTTC. It specifies CSAEGYEQYF.

This chain joins TRBV5-1 and TRBJ2-7; 10 nucleotides align to TRBD1. The ends lost 4 bases at V and 4 bases at J; junction bases unmatched: 8. Per the germline V gene, CDR1 is SGHRS and CDR2 is YFSETQ. This CDR3 is 15 amino acids long. Written as DNA, the CDR3 is TGCGCCAGCAGCCCCGTAGGGGACAGGGGTTACGAGCAGTACTTC. Its translation: CASSPVGDRGYEQYF.

This sequence joins TRBV5-6 and TRBJ2-7; D remains unclear. The CDR3 totals 12 residues. V lost 1 base to trimming and J lost 0 bases, with 2 bases between them. Germline CDR1 is SGHDT and CDR2 is YYEEEE. The CDR3 coding sequence is TGTGCCAGCAGCTTGAACTCCTACGAGCAGTACTTC. Its translation is CASSLNSYEQYF.

The CDR3 is CASSGGLAGGSLEQYF. The CDR3 nucleotides read TGTGCCAGCAGTGGAGGACTAGCGGGAGGCTCCCTCGAGCAGTACTTC. The genes are TRBV2 and TRBJ2-7, with 14 bases aligning to TRBD2. The CDR3 totals 16 residues. V trimming: 4 bases; J trimming: 6 bases; junction bases outside the gene matches: 8. The germline V gene encodes CDR1 SNHLY and CDR2 FYNNEI.

This chain links TRBV18 with TRBJ2-7, with D perhaps being TRBD1 or TRBD2 (6 bases each). V lost 5 bases and J lost 3, with 14 bases in between. The germline V gene encodes CDR1 KGHSH and CDR2 LQKENI. CDR3 length: 14 amino acids. CDR3: CASSAGGNIYEQYF. The CDR3 DNA is TGTGCCAGCTCAGCCGGGGGCAATATCTACGAGCAGTACTTC. Looking up the rest from reference TRBV18 and TRBJ2-7 gives the full variable domain: NAGVMQNPRHLVRRRGQEARLRCSPMKGHSHVYWYRQLPEEGLKFMVYLQKENIIDESGMPKERFSAEFPKEGPSILRIQQVVRGDSAAYFCASSAGGNIYEQYFGPGTRLTVT.

This clone came up many times. The genes are TRBV27 and TRBJ2-7; D tentatively reads TRBD1 or TRBD2 (5 bases each). There are 14 residues in the CDR3. V lost 2 bases, J lost 2 bases, and 10 bases lay in between. Germline CDR1 and CDR2: MNHEY and SMNVEV (reference sequence). DNA of the CDR3: TGTGCCAGCAGTTTACCGGGACGCCCCTACGAGCAGTACTTC. It yields the protein CASSLPGRPYEQYF.

This chain connects TRBV5-8 to TRBJ2-5, with 7 bases that match TRBD1. This CDR3 is built from 13 residues. The germline CDR1 and CDR2 sequences are SGHTS and YDEGEE. Trimming took 5 bases from V and 4 from J; bases not matched to a gene: 5. The DNA for the CDR3 is TGTGCCAGCAGGTTGACAGGGTTAGAGACCCAGTACTTC. The encoded protein is CASRLTGLETQYF.

The chain uses TRBV25-1 and TRBJ1-2; no firm D call. This CDR3 spans 14 amino acids. The ends were cut back, 4 bases at V and 7 bases at J, with 16 bases in the middle. The germline V gene encodes CDR1 MGHDK and CDR2 SYGVNS. The chain's CDR3 is CASSVLLSVGGYTF. In DNA, the CDR3 is TGTGCCAGCAGTGTGCTGCTTTCCGTTGGTGGCTACACCTTC.

The V and J genes are TRBV5-1 and TRBJ2-3; weak D call: TRBD1 (6 bases). This CDR3 has 16 amino acids. Trimming stripped 5 bases from V and 3 bases from J, with 19 bases between. Germline CDR1 reads SGHRS; CDR2 reads YFSETQ. Written as DNA, the CDR3 is TGCGCCAGCAGATATACCGGACAGATAGAAACAGATACGCAGTATTTT. Translation: CASRYTGQIETDTQYF. The full variable domain, rest sourced from reference TRBV5-1 and TRBJ2-3, is KAGVTQTPRYLIKTRGQQVTLSCSPISGHRSVSWYQQTPGQGLQFLFEYFSETQRNKGNFPGRFSGRQFSNSRSEMNVSTLELGDSALYLCASRYTGQIETDTQYFGPGTRLTVL.

This clone was counted a few times. J is TRBJ1-4 and V is TRBV7-9; possibly TRBD1 for D (6 bases). The CDR3 is made up of 14 amino acids. Germline lookup yields CDR1 SEHNR and CDR2 FQNEAQ (reference sequence). V lost 2 bases and J lost 8, with 12 bases in between. In nucleotides, the CDR3 is TGTGCCAGCAGCTTACGAGGGGGTGAGGAAAAACTGTTTTTT. Amino acid sequence: CASSLRGGEEKLFF.

A single count supports this clone. The V call is TRBV7-8, the J call TRBJ2-4; unclear D gene. The CDR3 extends over 12 amino acids. Per germline, CDR1 SGHVS and CDR2 FQNEAQ. V shed 1 base and J shed 10 bases, with 8 bases lying between them. CDR3 DNA sequence: TGTGCCAGCAGCTTAGACGTAGAAATTCAGTACTTC. It codes for CASSLDVEIQYF.

The chain employs TRBV15 and TRBJ2-1; a possible D gene is TRBD2 (6 bases). This CDR3 spans 16 amino acids. Per the germline V gene, CDR1 is LNHNV and CDR2 is YYDKDF (reference sequence). Deletions cut 5 bases from V and 7 bases from J, with 21 bases between. CDR3 nucleotide sequence: TGTGCCACCAGCCCCGGTTTGTTTAGCGGACCTAATGAGCAGTTCTTC. Translation: CATSPGLFSGPNEQFF.

This clone came up many times. The chain joins TRBV11-2 to TRBJ1-1; no definite D call. Germline-derived CDR1 and CDR2 are SGHAT and FQNNGV. The V gene lost 1 base and the J gene lost 5 bases, with 14 bases spanning the gap. The CDR3 extends over 15 amino acids. The CDR3 loop is CASSLGGWLETEAFF. CDR3 in DNA: TGTGCCAGCAGCTTAGGAGGTTGGTTGGAGACTGAAGCTTTCTTT.

The J gene is TRBJ1-1, the V gene TRBV28; D unclear. CDR1 and CDR2 from the germline V gene are MDHEN and SYDVKM. Trimming took 8 bases from V and 4 from J, leaving 8 bases between them. The length of the CDR3 is 11 residues. Written as DNA, the CDR3 is TGTGCCAGCTCGGGCTCCACTGAAGCTTTCTTT. Translating it yields CASSGSTEAFF.

V gene TRBV7-2 combines with J gene TRBJ2-6; D ambiguous. V shed 5 bases and J shed 0 bases, with 8 bases lying between them. Germline CDR1 SGHTA, CDR2 FQGNSA. The CDR3 length is 15 residues. The DNA for the CDR3 is TGTGCCAGCAGCCGTGATAACTCTGGGGCCAACGTCCTGACTTTC. It yields the protein CASSRDNSGANVLTF.

This chain connects TRBV5-1 to TRBJ1-1, with a possible D match to TRBD1 (5 bases). V was cut by 0 bases and J by 4 bases, with 7 bases left in between. The germline gives CDR1 SGHRS, CDR2 YFSETQ. This CDR3 is built from 13 residues. The CDR3 DNA follows: TGCGCCAGCAGCTTGGCGGGGGTCACTGAAGCTTTCTTT. Its protein is CASSLAGVTEAFF.

This clone was recorded a few times. J is TRBJ2-2 and V is TRBV11-3; the D gene is possibly TRBD2 (8 bases). V dropped 5 bases and J dropped 2 bases, with 21 bases sitting between them. This CDR3 contains 18 residues. Per germline, CDR1 SGHNT and CDR2 YENEEA. CDR3 sequence reads: CASSDRTGRGGNTGELFF. CDR3 bases: TGTGCCAGCAGCGACCGGACAGGACGGGGGGGCAACACCGGGGAGCTGTTTTTT. Complete variable domain (other parts from reference TRBV11-3 and TRBJ2-2): EAGVVQSPRYKIIEKKQPVAFWCNPISGHNTLYWYLQNLGQGPELLIRYENEEAVDDSQLPKDRFSAERLKGVDSTLKIQPAELGDSAVYLCASSDRTGRGGNTGELFFGEGSRLTVL.

This clone was detected only a few times. This chain uses TRBV10-2 with TRBJ2-5; D is uncertain. The germline V and J ends were trimmed by 2 bases and 4 bases, with 2 bases remaining between them. Germline-derived CDR1 and CDR2 are WSHSY and SAAADI. The CDR3 totals 11 residues. In DNA form, the CDR3 reads TGCGCCAGCAGTGAGCGAGAGACCCAGTACTTC. This sequence encodes CASSERETQYF.

The CDR3 bases are TGTGCCAGCAGCTTAAAGGCCACCGGGGAGCTGTTTTTT. This codes for CASSLKATGELFF. The chain is built from TRBV11-1 and TRBJ2-2; D not resolved. The germline gives CDR1 SGHAT, CDR2 FQDESV (reference sequence). The CDR3 extends over 13 amino acids. Between the trimmed V and J ends, which lost 2 bases and 4 bases, there was a span of 5 bases.

The genes are TRBV11-2 and TRBJ2-7, with a possible D match to TRBD2 (5 bases). Germline CDR1 and CDR2: SGHAT and FQNNGV. Trimming pared 4 bases from V and 3 bases from J, leaving 10 bases between. There are 13 residues in the CDR3. CDR3 region: CASSSRTGYEQYF. DNA for the CDR3: TGTGCCAGCAGCTCCCGGACTGGCTACGAGCAGTACTTC.

V gene TRBV5-4 combines with J gene TRBJ2-7; 8 positions match TRBD1. The CDR3 is 15 residues long. Germline V gene lookup returns CDR1 SGHNT and CDR2 YYREEE (reference sequence). V trimming: 9 bases; J trimming: 3 bases; junction bases outside the gene matches: 14. This CDR3 is CATRTGPLGSYEQYF. The CDR3 coding sequence is TGTGCCACCCGGACAGGGCCATTGGGGAGCTACGAGCAGTACTTC.

The V and J genes are TRBV7-2 and TRBJ2-1; no clear D. V lost 4 bases, J lost 7 bases, and 11 bases lay in between. From germline, CDR1 is SGHTA and CDR2 FQGNSA. This CDR3 spans 13 amino acids. CDR3 in amino acids: CASSSRLWNEQFF. CDR3 DNA sequence: TGTGCCAGCAGCTCCCGACTTTGGAATGAGCAGTTCTTC.

For the CDR3, the DNA is TGTGCCAGCAGTGAAACTAACAGGGCGACGTACGAGCAGTACTTC. Residues: CASSETNRATYEQYF. This chain links TRBV6-1 with TRBJ2-7, with a weak D call TRBD1 (6 bases). Looked up from germline, CDR1 is MNHNS and CDR2 is SASEGT. The germline V and J ends were trimmed by 2 bases and 4 bases, with 15 bases remaining between them. CDR3 length: 15 amino acids.

The chain couples TRBV29-1 to TRBJ2-1; D gene uncertain. The CDR3 runs to 12 residues. The V gene lost 1 base and the J gene lost 7 bases, with 8 bases spanning the gap. The germline gives CDR1 SQVTM, CDR2 ANQGSEA. CDR3 residues: CSVEVFRNEQFF. As DNA, the CDR3 is TGCAGCGTTGAAGTATTCCGTAATGAGCAGTTCTTC.

The genes are TRBV9 and TRBJ1-1, with a weak D call TRBD1 (5 bases). CDR1 is SGDLS and CDR2 is YYNGEE in the germline V gene. Trimming cost V 2 bases and J 10 bases, with 15 bases left between them. The CDR3 extends over 13 amino acids. The CDR3 loop is CASSVDTGGGAFF. Written as DNA, the CDR3 is TGTGCCAGCAGCGTCGACACGGGCGGGGGAGCTTTCTTT. Together with reference TRBV9 and TRBJ1-1, the CDR3 gives the full variable domain: DSGVTQTPKHLITATGQRVTLRCSPRSGDLSVYWYQQSLDQGLQFLIQYYNGEERAKGNILERFSAQQFPDLHSELNLSSLELGDSALYFCASSVDTGGGAFFGQGTRLTVV.